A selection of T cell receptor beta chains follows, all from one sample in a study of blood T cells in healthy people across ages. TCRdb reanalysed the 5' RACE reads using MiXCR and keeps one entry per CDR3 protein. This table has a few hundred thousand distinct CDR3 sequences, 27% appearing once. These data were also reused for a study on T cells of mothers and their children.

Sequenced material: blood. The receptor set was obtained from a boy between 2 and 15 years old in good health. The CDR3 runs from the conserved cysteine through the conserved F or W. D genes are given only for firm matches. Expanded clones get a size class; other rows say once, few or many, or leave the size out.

CDR3: CASSLDPNQYNEQFF
DNA: TGTGCCAGCAGTTTAGACCCTAATCAGTACAATGAGCAGTTCTTC
D: NA
J: TRBJ2-1
size: NA
V: TRBV28

CDR3: CATGTNPSYNEQFF
DNA: TGTGCCACTGGGACTAACCCCTCCTACAATGAGCAGTTCTTC
D: TRBD2
J: TRBJ2-1
size: NA
V: TRBV10-3

CDR3: CASSLTDIYNEQFF
DNA: TGTGCCAGCAGTTTAACGGACATCTACAATGAGCAGTTCTTC
D: NA
J: TRBJ2-1
size: NA
V: TRBV28

CDR3: CASSPQEGRTGELFF
DNA: TGTGCCAGCAGCCCGCAGGAGGGCCGTACGGGGGAGCTGTTTTTT
D: NA
J: TRBJ2-2
size: NA
V: TRBV7-8

CDR3: CASSYGTSGSQFNEQFF
DNA: TGTGCCAGCAGTTACGGGACTAGCGGGAGTCAGTTCAATGAGCAGTTCTTC
D: TRBD2
J: TRBJ2-1
size: NA
V: TRBV6-5

CDR3: CASSLTHGNEQFF
DNA: TGTGCCAGCAGCCTAACCCACGGGAATGAGCAGTTCTTC
D: NA
J: TRBJ2-1
size: NA
V: TRBV11-2

CDR3: CASSFLLAGNKNIQYF
DNA: TGTGCCAGCAGCTTTCTCCTAGCGGGAAACAAAAACATTCAGTACTTC
D: TRBD2
J: TRBJ2-4
size: NA
V: TRBV7-2

CDR3: CASRPGPVPRDGYTF
DNA: TGTGCCAGCAGGCCAGGGCCAGTACCTAGGGATGGCTACACCTTC
D: NA
J: TRBJ1-2
size: NA
V: TRBV27

CDR3: CASSPGQAGSSSYEQYF
DNA: TGTGCCAGCAGCCCCGGCCAGGCGGGTTCGAGCTCCTACGAGCAGTACTTC
D: NA
J: TRBJ2-7
size: few
V: TRBV7-2

CDR3: CASSQDQRVAGMNTEAFF
DNA: TGTGCCAGCAGCCAAGATCAGAGGGTGGCGGGGATGAACACTGAAGCTTTCTTT
D: NA
J: TRBJ1-1
size: NA
V: TRBV4-2

CDR3: CASSVVLAVLAKNIQYF
DNA: TGTGCCAGCAGTGTGGTACTAGCGGTCCTAGCCAAAAACATTCAGTACTTC
D: TRBD2
J: TRBJ2-4
size: NA
V: TRBV12-3/TRBV12-4

CDR3: CASGSAGQGAGQPQHF
DNA: TGTGCTAGTGGATCTGCGGGACAGGGGGCTGGTCAGCCCCAGCATTTT
D: TRBD1
J: TRBJ1-5
size: few
V: TRBV12-5

CDR3: CASSAGVPGANVLTF
DNA: TGTGCCAGCAGTGCAGGAGTCCCTGGGGCCAACGTCCTGACTTTC
D: NA
J: TRBJ2-6
size: NA
V: TRBV9

CDR3: CASSQDRDSNTEAFF
DNA: TGTGCCAGCAGCCAAGATCGGGACTCGAACACTGAAGCTTTCTTT
D: NA
J: TRBJ1-1
size: few
V: TRBV3-1

CDR3: CASSDRTTGLAGGQRYEQYF
DNA: TGTGCCAGCAGTGACCGAACGACGGGACTAGCGGGGGGACAACGCTACGAGCAGTACTTC
D: TRBD2
J: TRBJ2-7
size: NA
V: TRBV2

CDR3: CATSDFILGQGYNEQFF
DNA: TGTGCCACCAGTGATTTTATCCTGGGACAGGGTTACAATGAGCAGTTCTTC
D: TRBD1
J: TRBJ2-1
size: NA
V: TRBV24-1

CDR3: CAISLGGATNEKLFF
DNA: TGTGCCATCAGTCTCGGCGGCGCAACTAATGAAAAACTGTTTTTT
D: NA
J: TRBJ1-4
size: few
V: TRBV10-3

CDR3: CASSSGFSYEQYF
DNA: TGTGCCAGCAGTTCGGGCTTCTCCTACGAGCAGTACTTC
D: NA
J: TRBJ2-7
size: NA
V: TRBV28

CDR3: CASSIAGYGSGELFF
DNA: TGTGCCAGTAGTATAGCAGGGTACGGGTCCGGGGAGCTGTTTTTT
D: NA
J: TRBJ2-2
size: NA
V: TRBV19

CDR3: CASSSGDGTAEAFF
DNA: TGTGCCAGCAGTTCAGGGGACGGTACCGCTGAAGCTTTCTTT
D: NA
J: TRBJ1-1
size: NA
V: TRBV27

CDR3: CASSNSRGWGYTF
DNA: TGTGCCAGCAGTAACTCCAGGGGCTGGGGCTACACCTTC
D: NA
J: TRBJ1-2
size: few
V: TRBV28